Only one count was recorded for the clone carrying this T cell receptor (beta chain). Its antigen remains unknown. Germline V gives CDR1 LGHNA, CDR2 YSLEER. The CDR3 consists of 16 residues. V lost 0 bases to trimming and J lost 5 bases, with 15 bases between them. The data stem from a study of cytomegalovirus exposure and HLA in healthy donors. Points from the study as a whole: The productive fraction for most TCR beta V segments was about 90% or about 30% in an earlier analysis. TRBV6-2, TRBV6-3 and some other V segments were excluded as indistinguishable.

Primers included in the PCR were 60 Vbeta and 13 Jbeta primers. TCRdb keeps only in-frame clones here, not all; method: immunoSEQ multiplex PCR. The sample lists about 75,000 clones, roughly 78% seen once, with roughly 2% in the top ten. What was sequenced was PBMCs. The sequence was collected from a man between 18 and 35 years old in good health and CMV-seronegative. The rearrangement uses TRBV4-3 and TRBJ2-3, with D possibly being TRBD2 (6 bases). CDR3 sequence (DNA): TGCGCCAGCAGCCAAGATGGTGCGGGGCCCCAAGATACGCAGTATTTT. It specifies CASSQDGAGPQDTQYF.